The text below deals with one T cell receptor (beta chain). Its binding antigen is unknown. Base qualities are not recorded, but no much larger clone differs from it by a single base. The immunoSEQ Assay, a bias-controlled multiplex PCR, was used to amplify TCRbeta CDR3 regions from genomic DNA. The authors processed their data as follows. The number of nucleated cells in each sample was estimated by amplification of reference gene primers within the assay. Sequence reads were collapsed and filtered to measure the absolute abundance of every unique TCRbeta CDR3 rearrangement. Productive Simpson clonality was computed per sample as the square root of Simpson's diversity index over productive rearrangements. Sourced from immuneACCESS, this table was stored by TCRdb with only in-frame sequences that have V and J called. A share of the clones is absent; for the studies checked, an unresolved V gene accounts for under half, and the remainder has no known explanation. The V and J calls and clone size come from that table; D and trimming were worked out from the DNA. The sample table holds around 310,000 clones, of which approximately 91% were seen once. The ten largest clones add up to approximately 12% of the sample.

The collaborating institutions used their own protocols to collect whole blood in K2EDTA tubes. For TCRbeta analysis, collaborators shipped samples in one of three forms: frozen whole blood, isolated PBMCs, or DNA extracted from either of those sample types. The data originate from a study of blood T cell repertoires in COVID-19 (TCRdb year 2020). Looking at the study overall: Samples covering the acute and convalescent phases of COVID-19 were provided by collaborators in the United States, Italy and Spain. The prospective study material was composed of cDNA or gDNA derived from T cells, B-cell-depleted T cells, or PBMCs. Subjects who had been exposed to COVID-19, were actively infected with it, or had recovered from it provided the deeply sampled blood TCRbeta repertoires that made up the dataset. The repertoires were released in a freely available public database intended as a resource for research on the immune response to SARS-CoV-2. The samples were drawn from the first 160 participants of the ongoing ImmuneRACE study and from over a thousand subjects provided by 6 global collaborators. Sample metadata almost always included a de-identified subject ID, COVID-19 status, age in years and sex. Where HLA class I and class II types were available, the types were taken from metadata supplied by the sample provider, not from assay-based typing.

Overall results and qualifications from the work: The quantity of clinical and demographic metadata differed by source and by participant and was supplied without curation.

The origin of this receptor is an older woman with acute or convalescent COVID-19. Sequenced: peripheral blood.

The CDR3 here reads CASSLGRQREGLAAFF. At the DNA level, the sequence is TGTGCCAGCAGCTTAGGACGACAGAGGGAGGGACTAGCGGCGTTCTTC. The chain is made from TRBV7-9 and TRBJ2-1, and TRBD2 aligns with 11 junction nucleotides. CDR1 and CDR2, per the germline V gene (reference sequence), are SEHNR and FQNEAQ. Its CDR3 holds 16 amino acids, cysteine through phenylalanine. The only DNA kept is the CDR3, 48 bases in frame from the first base. Ends trimmed: V by 1 base, J by 15 bases; bases unmatched to a gene: 14.